The clone carrying this T cell receptor beta chain was counted many times. Its antigen is undetermined. TCRdb re-called the 5' RACE reads with MiXCR, one entry per CDR3 protein. The data show roughly 250,000 distinct CDR3 sequences, with around 9.1% seen just once and over 6.5% held by the top ten. This entry belongs to a study of CD8 T cells in ankylosing spondylitis. Study-wide points: Earlier reports found some motif variants in synovial fluid and blood in reactive arthritis. Clones linked to disease, bearing a CD8+ phenotype, were relatively rare in peripheral blood.

The CDR3 is made up of 13 amino acids. Germline V CDR1 and CDR2: SGHRS, YFSETQ. V gave up 5 bases and J gave up 6 bases; unmatched junction bases: 5. The rearrangement uses TRBV5-1 and TRBJ2-7, with 10 bases aligning to TRBD1. The sample taken for sequencing was blood, either unsorted or a sorted T cell fraction (not recorded which). This TCR came from a male donor with ankylosing spondylitis or in good health (not recorded which). The CDR3 DNA reads TGCGCCAGCAGATTGACAGGGGGCCGCGAGCAGTACTTC. Translating gives CASRLTGGREQYF.